The clone carrying this T cell receptor beta chain was seen only a few times. A much bigger clone sits one base away, suggesting this may be a read error. No conserved phenylalanine or tryptophan ends this CDR3, so it is likely a read error. It is unclear where the CDR3 begins or ends on the DNA, so no DNA is shown, and the CDR3 is as TCRdb lists it. These data come from a study of blood T cells in healthy people across ages. With termini counted, the CDR3 has 10 amino acids. CDR1 is SQVTM and CDR2 is ANQGSEA in the germline V gene. Sample-barcoded 5' priming and a J-beta primer mix drove a second PCR of about 6 to 12 cycles. TCRdb processed the 5' RACE reads anew with MiXCR; each CDR3 protein has one entry. The data hold some 730,000 distinct CDR3 sequences, with 20% to 25% observed a single time.

The sample consisted of blood. This receptor was taken from a man aged 70 or older in good health. The chain recombines TRBV29-1 with TRBJ2-7; no check of the table's D call, TRBD2, against the DNA was made. The CDR3 reads CSVVVEVGFL.